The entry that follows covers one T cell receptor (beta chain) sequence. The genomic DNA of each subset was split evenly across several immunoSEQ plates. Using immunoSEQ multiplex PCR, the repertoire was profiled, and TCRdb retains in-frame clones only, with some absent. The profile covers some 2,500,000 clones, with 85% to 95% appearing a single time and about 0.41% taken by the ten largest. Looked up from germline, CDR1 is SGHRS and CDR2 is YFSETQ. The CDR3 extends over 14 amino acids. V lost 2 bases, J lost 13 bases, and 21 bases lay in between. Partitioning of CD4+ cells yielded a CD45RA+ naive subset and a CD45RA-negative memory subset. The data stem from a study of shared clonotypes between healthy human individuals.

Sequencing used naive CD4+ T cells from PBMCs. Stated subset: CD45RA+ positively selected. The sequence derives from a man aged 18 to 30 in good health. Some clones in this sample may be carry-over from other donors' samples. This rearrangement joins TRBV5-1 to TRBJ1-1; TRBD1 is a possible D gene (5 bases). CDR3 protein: CASSFLCRVVCLFF. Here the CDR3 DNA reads TGCGCCAGCAGCTTTCTTTGCAGGGTTGTTTGTCTTTTCTTT. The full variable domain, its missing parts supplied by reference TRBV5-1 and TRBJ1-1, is KAGVTQTPRYLIKTRGQQVTLSCSPISGHRSVSWYQQTPGQGLQFLFEYFSETQRNKGNFPGRFSGRQFSNSRSEMNVSTLELGDSALYLCASSFLCRVVCLFFGQGTRLTVV.